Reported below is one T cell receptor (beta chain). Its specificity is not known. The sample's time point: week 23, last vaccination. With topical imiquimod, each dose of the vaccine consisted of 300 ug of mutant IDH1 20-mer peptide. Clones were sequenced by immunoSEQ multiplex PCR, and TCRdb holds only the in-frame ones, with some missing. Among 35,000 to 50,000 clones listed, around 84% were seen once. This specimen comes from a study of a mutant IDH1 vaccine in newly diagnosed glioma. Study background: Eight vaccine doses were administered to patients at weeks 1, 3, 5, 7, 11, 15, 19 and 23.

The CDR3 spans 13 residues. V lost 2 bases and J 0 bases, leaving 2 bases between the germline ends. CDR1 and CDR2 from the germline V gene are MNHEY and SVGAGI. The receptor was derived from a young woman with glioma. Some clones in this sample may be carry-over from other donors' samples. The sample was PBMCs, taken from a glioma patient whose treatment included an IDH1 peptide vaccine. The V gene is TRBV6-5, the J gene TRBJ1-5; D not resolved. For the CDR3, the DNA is TGTGCCAGCAGTTACGGTAGCAATCAGCCCCAGCATTTT. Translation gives CASSYGSNQPQHF.